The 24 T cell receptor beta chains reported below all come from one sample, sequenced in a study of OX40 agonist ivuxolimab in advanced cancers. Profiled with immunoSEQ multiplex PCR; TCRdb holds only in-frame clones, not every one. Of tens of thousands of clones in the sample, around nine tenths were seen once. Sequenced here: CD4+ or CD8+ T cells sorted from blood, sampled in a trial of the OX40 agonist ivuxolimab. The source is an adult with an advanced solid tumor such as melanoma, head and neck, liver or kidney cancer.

CDR3 sequence reads: CASSQDITRLAGSNEQFF. The CDR3 bases are TGCGCCAGCAGCCAAGATATAACTAGACTAGCGGGATCCAATGAGCAGTTCTTC. The gene calls are TRBV4-1 and TRBJ2-1, with 11 bases that match TRBD2. This CDR3 is 18 amino acids long. CDR1 MGHRA and CDR2 YSYEKL come from the germline V gene. With V trimmed by 0 bases and J by 6 bases, 10 bases remained unmatched.

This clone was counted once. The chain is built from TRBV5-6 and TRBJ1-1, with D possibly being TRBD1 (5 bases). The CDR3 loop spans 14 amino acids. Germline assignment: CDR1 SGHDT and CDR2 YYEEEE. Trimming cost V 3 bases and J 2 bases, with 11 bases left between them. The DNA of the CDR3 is TGTGCCAGCAGCTCCGACAGCACTAACACTGAAGCTTTCTTT. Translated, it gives CASSSDSTNTEAFF.

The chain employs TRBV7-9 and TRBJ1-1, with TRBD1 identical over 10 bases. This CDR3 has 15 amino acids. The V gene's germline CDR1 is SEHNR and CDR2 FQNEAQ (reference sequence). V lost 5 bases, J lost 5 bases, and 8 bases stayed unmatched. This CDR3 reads CASSDRGRGGTEAFF. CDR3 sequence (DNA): TGTGCCAGCAGCGACAGGGGGCGCGGCGGAACTGAAGCTTTCTTT.

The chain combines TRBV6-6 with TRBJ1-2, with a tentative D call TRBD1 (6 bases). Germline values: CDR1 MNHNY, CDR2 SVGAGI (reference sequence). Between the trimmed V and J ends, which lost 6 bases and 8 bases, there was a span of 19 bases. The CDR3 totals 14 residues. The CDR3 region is CASRLTGALEGYTF. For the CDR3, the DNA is TGTGCCAGCAGACTGACAGGCGCTTTGGAGGGCTACACCTTC.

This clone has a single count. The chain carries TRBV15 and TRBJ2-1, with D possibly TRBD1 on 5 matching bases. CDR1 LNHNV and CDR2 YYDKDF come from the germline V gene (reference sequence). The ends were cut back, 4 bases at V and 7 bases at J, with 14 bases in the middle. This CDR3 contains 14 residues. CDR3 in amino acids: CATSTRQSRNEQFF. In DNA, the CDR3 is TGTGCCACCAGCACTCGACAGTCCAGAAATGAGCAGTTCTTC. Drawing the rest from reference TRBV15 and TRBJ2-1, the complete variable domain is DAMVIQNPRYQVTQFGKPVTLSCSQTLNHNVMYWYQQKSSQAPKLLFHYYDKDFNNEADTPDNFQSRRPNTSFCFLDIRSPGLGDTAMYLCATSTRQSRNEQFFGPGTRLTVL.

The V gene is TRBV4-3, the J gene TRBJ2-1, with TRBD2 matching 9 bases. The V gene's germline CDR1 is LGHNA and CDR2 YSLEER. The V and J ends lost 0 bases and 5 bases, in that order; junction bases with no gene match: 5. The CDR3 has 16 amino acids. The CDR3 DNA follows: TGCGCCAGCAGCCAAGATCGGTCTAGCGGGGACAATGAGCAGTTCTTC. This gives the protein CASSQDRSSGDNEQFF.

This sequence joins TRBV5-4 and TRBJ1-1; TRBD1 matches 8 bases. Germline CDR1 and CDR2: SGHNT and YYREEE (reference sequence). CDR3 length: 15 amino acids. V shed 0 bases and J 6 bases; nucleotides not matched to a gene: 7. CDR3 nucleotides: TGTGCCAGCAGCTTGGCCGGGACAGGCTCGGCTGAAGCTTTCTTT. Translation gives CASSLAGTGSAEAFF.

The CDR3 bases are TGTGCCAGCAGCACACCCGGGACCCGGCCGGGGAATGAAAAACTGTTTTTT. It yields the protein CASSTPGTRPGNEKLFF. The V gene is TRBV5-5, the J gene TRBJ1-4; D possibly corresponds to TRBD1 (5 bases). The length of the CDR3 is 17 residues. Germline-derived CDR1 and CDR2 are SGHKS and YYEKEE (reference sequence). Trimming removed 4 bases from V and 5 bases from J, with 21 bases in between.

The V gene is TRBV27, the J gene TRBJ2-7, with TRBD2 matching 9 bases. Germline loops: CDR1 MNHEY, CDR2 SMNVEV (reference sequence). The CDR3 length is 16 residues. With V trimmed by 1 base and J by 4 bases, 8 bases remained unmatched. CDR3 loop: CASSLFVAGDAYEQYF. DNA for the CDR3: TGTGCCAGCAGTTTATTTGTAGCGGGAGACGCTTACGAGCAGTACTTC.

Here the CDR3 DNA reads TGTGCCATCAGTGAAGCAGGGAATATGTATGGCTACACCTTC. It specifies CAISEAGNMYGYTF. This chain uses TRBV10-3 with TRBJ1-2; D perhaps matches TRBD1 (5 bases). There are 14 residues in the CDR3. Per the germline V gene, CDR1 is ENHRY and CDR2 is SYGVKD. V was trimmed by 3 bases and J by 5 bases, leaving 13 bases between them.

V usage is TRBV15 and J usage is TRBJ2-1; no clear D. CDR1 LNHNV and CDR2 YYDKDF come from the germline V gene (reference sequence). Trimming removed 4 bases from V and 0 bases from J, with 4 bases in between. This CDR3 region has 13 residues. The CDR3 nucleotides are TGTGCCACCAGCACCAGCTCCTACAATGAGCAGTTCTTC. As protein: CATSTSSYNEQFF. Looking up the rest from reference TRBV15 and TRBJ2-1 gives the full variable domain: DAMVIQNPRYQVTQFGKPVTLSCSQTLNHNVMYWYQQKSSQAPKLLFHYYDKDFNNEADTPDNFQSRRPNTSFCFLDIRSPGLGDTAMYLCATSTSSYNEQFFGPGTRLTVL.

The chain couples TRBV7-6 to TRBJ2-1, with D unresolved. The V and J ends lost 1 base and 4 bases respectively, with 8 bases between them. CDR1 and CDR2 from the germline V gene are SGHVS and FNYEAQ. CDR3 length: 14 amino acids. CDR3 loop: CASSLENRYNEQFF. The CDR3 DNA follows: TGTGCCAGCAGCTTAGAGAACCGTTACAATGAGCAGTTCTTC.

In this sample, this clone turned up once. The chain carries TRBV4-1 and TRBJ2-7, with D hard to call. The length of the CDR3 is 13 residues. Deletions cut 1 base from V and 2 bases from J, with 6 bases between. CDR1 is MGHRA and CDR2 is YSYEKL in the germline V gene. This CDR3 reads CASSQAGAYEQYF. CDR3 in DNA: TGCGCCAGCAGCCAAGCCGGCGCCTACGAGCAGTACTTC.

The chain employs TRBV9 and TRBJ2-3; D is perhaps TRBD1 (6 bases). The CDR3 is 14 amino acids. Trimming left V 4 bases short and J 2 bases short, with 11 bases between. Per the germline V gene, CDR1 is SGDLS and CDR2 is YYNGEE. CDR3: CASSMGAVTDTQYF. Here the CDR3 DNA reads TGTGCCAGCAGCATGGGGGCCGTCACAGATACGCAGTATTTT.

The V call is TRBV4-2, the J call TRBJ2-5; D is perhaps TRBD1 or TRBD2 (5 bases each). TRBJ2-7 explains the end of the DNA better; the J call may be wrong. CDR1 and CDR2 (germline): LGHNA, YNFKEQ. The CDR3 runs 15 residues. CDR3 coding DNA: TGTGCCAGCAGCCAAGAAGGGACCAACATCTACGAGCAGTACTTC. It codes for CASSQEGTNIYEQYF.

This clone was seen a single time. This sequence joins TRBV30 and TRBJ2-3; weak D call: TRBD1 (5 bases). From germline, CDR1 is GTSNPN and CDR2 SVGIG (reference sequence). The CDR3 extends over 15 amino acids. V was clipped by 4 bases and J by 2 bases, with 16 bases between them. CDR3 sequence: CAWTPDSQDTDTQYF. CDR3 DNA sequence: TGTGCCTGGACCCCCGACAGCCAGGACACAGATACGCAGTATTTT.

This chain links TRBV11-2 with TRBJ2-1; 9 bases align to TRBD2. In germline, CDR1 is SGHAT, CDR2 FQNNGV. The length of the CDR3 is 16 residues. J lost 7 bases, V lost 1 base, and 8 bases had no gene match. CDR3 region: CASSLGVAGVGNEQFF. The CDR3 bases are TGTGCCAGCAGCTTAGGGGTAGCGGGAGTCGGGAATGAGCAGTTCTTC.

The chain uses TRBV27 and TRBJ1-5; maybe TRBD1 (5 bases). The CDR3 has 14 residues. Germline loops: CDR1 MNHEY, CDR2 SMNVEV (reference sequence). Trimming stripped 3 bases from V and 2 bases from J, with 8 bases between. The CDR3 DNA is TGTGCCAGCAGTTTGACGGGACGCAATCAGCCCCAGCATTTT. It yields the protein CASSLTGRNQPQHF.

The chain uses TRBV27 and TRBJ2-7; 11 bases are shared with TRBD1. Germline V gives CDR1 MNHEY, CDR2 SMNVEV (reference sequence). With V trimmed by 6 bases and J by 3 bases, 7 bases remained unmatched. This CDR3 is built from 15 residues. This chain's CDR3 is CASRGGQGVLYEQYF. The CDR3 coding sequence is TGTGCCAGCAGGGGGGGACAGGGGGTTCTCTACGAGCAGTACTTC.

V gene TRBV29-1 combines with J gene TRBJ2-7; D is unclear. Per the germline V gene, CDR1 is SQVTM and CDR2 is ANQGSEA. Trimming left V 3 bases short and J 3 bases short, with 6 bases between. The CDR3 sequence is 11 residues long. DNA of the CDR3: TGCAGCGTTGAGATTTACTACGAGCAGTACTTC. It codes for CSVEIYYEQYF.

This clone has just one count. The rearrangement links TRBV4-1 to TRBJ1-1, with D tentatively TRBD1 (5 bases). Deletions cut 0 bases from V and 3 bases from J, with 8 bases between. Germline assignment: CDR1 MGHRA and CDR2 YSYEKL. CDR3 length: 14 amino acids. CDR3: CASSQEGDYTEAFF. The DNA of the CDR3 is TGCGCCAGCAGCCAAGAAGGGGATTACACTGAAGCTTTCTTT.

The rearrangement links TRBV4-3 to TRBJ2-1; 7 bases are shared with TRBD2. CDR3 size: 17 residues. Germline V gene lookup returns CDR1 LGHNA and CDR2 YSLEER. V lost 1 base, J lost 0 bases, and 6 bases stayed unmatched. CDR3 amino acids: CASSQAIWTSSYNEQFF. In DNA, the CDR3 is TGCGCCAGCAGCCAAGCCATTTGGACTAGCTCCTACAATGAGCAGTTCTTC.

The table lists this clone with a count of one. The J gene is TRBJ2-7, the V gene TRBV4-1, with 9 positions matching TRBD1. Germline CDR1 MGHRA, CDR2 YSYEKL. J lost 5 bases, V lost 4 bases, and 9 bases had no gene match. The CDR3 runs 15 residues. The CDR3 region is CASSRIDRGENEQYF. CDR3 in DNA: TGCGCCAGCAGCCGGATTGACAGGGGGGAAAACGAGCAGTACTTC.

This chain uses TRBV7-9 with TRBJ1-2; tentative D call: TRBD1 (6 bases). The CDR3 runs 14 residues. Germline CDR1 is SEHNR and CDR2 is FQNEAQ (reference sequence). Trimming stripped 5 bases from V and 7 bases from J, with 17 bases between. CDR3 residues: CASSPEDRPCGYTF. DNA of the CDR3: TGTGCCAGCAGCCCCGAGGACAGACCCTGTGGCTACACCTTC.